Here is one T cell receptor beta chain with its context. This clonotype was observed a handful of times. Its recognized antigen is unknown. Base-call qualities are not available, and no considerably larger clone is one nucleotide away. These data are taken from a study of T cells in Graves' hyperthyroidism and ophthalmopathy (dated by TCRdb to between 2018 and 2020). In terms of the full investigation: Peripheral blood was sampled at the time of initial diagnosis, prior to any treatment. A discovery cohort of approximately 100 patients, roughly 45 with Graves' ophthalmopathy and about 58 with stable Graves' hyperthyroidism, was used to find distinguishing TCR V-J signatures. Prospective prediction of ophthalmopathy was tested in an independent validation cohort of some 20 hyperthyroidism patients and 17 patients who later progressed to ophthalmopathy. The 100 or so discovery patients were randomly split 7:3 into training and test sets. The study also compared thyroid tissue and blood T-cell repertoires from several Graves' hyperthyroidism patients. After blood sampling, hyperthyroidism patients were treated with methimazole at a starting dose of 30 mg daily, and ophthalmopathy patients were treated with high-dose intravenous methylprednisolone. According to the paper, TCR Vbeta CDR3 sequencing was carried out on roughly 130 peripheral blood samples, which came from more than 40 ophthalmopathy, about 75 hyperthyroidism and roughly 17 progressor patients. Beyond this particular receptor, the publication reports: Ophthalmopathy was separated from stable hyperthyroidism by a 13 V-J signature model, with approximately 85% sensitivity and 81% to 82% specificity obtained in cross-validation and 80%/75% obtained in testing. No statistical method was used to set the sample size in advance, and investigators knew the group allocation. In validation, progression to ophthalmopathy was predicted by the model with about 70% sensitivity and roughly 76% specificity, a median of about 6.4 months before onset. Most expanded thyroid clonotypes (frequency above 0.001) were also detected in blood, suggesting blood repertoires may reflect thyroid immune responses.

The TCR beta CDR3 regions were amplified from the RNA transcripts. For the first round of RT-PCR on the TCR CDR3, the HTBI primer set was used together with the Qiagen OneStep RT-PCR kit. The libraries were constructed in a second round of multiplex PCR and then size-selected and purified. Paired-end sequencing of the libraries was performed with 100 bp reads on an Illumina HiSeq2000. The study's own analysis went as follows. SOAPnuke was used to process the raw data, removing reads that contained adapters or uncalled bases, had a mean Phred below 15, or lacked an exact match to the constant primer or identifier. High-quality paired reads were merged with COPE v1.2.5, and unique nucleotide sequences were defined as clonotypes. MiTCR v1.1 was used to align the clonotypes against IMGT TRBV, TRBD and TRBJ reference segments. The analysis was restricted to V-J combinations with a frequency above 0.0001, which together covered 99.2% of the repertoires. A TCS score was defined as the ratio between F50 (clonal expansion) and ExV (chaos), using BLOSUM62-based TCRdist between CDR3 peptides within each V-J. Welch's t-statistics and random forest reduced several hundred V-J features to 10 to 15, which were used in a naive Bayes classifier (R e1071). TCRdb passed the public sequencing reads through fastp at Q25 and MiXCR, retaining productive beta sequences. Records with the same CDR3 protein are collapsed into one entry carrying the most frequent genes and DNA. TCRdb, rather than the study authors, made the V and J calls. Present in this sample are 600,000 to 650,000 distinct CDR3 sequences, less than 25% of which were seen just once. Roughly a third of the sample lies in the top ten.

Moderately to severely active disease, a Clinical Activity Score of at least 3, a NOSPECS grade of at least 4, and a duration under 3 months were present in ophthalmopathy patients. Exclusion was applied to patients with uncontrolled infections, other autoimmune diseases, pregnancy or lactation. Diagnoses were established on the basis of clinical symptoms, serum thyroxine and TRAb, thyroid ultrasound, and orbital computed tomography. PBMCs were separated from 8 to 10 ml of fresh peripheral blood using Ficoll-Paque density gradient centrifugation. Trizol reagent was used to extract total RNA, and RNA quality was then checked on an Agilent 2100 Bioanalyzer. V drops 6 bases and J drops 4 bases, leaving 13 bases in between. Reading the germline V gene (reference sequence) gives CDR1 MNHEY and CDR2 SMNVEV. From the cysteine through the phenylalanine, the CDR3 covers 14 amino acids. Only the CDR3 part of the read is kept: 42 bases, read in frame from the first base.

The sequence came from a man aged 25-40 years with Graves' ophthalmopathy. The sequencing sample was made of blood. The chain is assembled from TRBV27 and TRBJ1-5, with no reliable assignment of the D segment. The CDR3 reads as follows: CASSPWGANQPQHF. The base sequence is TGTGCCAGCAGCCCCTGGGGAGCAAATCAGCCCCAGCATTTT.